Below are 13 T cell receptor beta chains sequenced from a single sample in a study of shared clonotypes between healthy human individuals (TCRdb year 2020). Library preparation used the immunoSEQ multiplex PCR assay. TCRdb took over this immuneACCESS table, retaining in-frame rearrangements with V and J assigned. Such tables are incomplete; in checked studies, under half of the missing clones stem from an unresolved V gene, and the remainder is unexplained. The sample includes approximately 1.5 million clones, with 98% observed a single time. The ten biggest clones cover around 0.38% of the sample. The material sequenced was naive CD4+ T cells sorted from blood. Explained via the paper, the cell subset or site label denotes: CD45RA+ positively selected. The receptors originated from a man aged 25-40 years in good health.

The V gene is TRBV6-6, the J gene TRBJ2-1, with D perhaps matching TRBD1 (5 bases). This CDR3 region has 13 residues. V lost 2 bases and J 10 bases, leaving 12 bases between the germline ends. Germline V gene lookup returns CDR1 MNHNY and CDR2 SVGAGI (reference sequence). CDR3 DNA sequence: TGTGCCAGCAGTTACCTCGACAGTCAAGAGCAGTTCTTC. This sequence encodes CASSYLDSQEQFF.

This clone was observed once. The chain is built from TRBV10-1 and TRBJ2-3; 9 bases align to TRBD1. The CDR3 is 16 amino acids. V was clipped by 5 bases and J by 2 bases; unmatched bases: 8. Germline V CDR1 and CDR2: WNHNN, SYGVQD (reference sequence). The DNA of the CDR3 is TGCGCCAGCAGTTTAGATACAGGGGGCTTCACAGATACGCAGTATTTT. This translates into CASSLDTGGFTDTQYF.

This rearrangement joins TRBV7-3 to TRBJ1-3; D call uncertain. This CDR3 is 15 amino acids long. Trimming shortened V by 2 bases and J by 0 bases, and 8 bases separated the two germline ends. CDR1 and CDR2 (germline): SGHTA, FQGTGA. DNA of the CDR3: TGTGCCAGCAGCTTATCTGGTAGCTCTGGAAACACCATATATTTT. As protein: CASSLSGSSGNTIYF.

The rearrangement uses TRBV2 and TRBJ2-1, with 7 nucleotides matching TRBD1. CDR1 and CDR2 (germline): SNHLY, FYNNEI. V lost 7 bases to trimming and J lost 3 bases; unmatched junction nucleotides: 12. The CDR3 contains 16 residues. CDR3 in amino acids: CASTSEGGFDYNEQFF. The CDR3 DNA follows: TGTGCCAGCACCTCAGAAGGGGGCTTCGACTACAATGAGCAGTTCTTC.

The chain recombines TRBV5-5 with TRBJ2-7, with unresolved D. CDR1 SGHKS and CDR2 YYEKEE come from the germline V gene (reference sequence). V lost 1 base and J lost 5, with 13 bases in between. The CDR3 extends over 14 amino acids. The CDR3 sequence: CASSLKTSWDEQYF. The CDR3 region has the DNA TGTGCCAGCAGCTTGAAGACCTCGTGGGACGAGCAGTACTTC. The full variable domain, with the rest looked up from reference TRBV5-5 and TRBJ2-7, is DAGVTQSPTHLIKTRGQQVTLRCSPISGHKSVSWYQQVLGQGPQFIFQYYEKEERGRGNFPDRFSARQFPNYSSELNVNALLLGDSALYLCASSLKTSWDEQYFGPGTRLTVT.

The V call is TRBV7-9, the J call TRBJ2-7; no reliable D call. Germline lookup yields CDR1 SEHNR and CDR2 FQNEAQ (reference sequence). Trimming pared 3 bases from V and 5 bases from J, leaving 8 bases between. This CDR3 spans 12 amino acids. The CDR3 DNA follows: TGTGCCAGCAGCTTCATAGGGAACGAGCAGTACTTC. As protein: CASSFIGNEQYF.

DNA of the CDR3: TGCAGTGCTAGAGGTCGGGACGAGCAGTACTTC. It is translated as CSARGRDEQYF. The rearrangement uses TRBV20-1 and TRBJ2-7; D is unclear. The germline V gene has CDR1 DFQATT and CDR2 SNEGSKA (reference sequence). The CDR3 contains 11 residues. V shed 1 base and J shed 5 bases, with 6 bases lying between them.

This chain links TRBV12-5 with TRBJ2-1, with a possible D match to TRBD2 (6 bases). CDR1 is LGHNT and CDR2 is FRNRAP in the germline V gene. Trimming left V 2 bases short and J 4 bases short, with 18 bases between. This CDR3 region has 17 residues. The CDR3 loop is CASGLSPGGGGYNEQFF. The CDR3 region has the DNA TGTGCTAGTGGTTTGTCGCCCGGGGGAGGAGGGTACAATGAGCAGTTCTTC.

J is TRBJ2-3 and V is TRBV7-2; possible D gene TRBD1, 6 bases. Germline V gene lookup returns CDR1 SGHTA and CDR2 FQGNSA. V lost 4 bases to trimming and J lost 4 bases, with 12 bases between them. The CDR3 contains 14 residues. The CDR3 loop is CASSSTRQADTQYF. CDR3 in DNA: TGTGCCAGCAGCTCTACCAGACAGGCAGATACGCAGTATTTT.

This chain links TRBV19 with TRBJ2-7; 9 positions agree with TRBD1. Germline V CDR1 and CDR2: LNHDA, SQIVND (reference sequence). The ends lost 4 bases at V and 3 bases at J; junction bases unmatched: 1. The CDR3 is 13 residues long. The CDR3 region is CASSKGQGYEQYF. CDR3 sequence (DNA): TGTGCCAGTAGTAAGGGACAGGGCTACGAGCAGTACTTC.

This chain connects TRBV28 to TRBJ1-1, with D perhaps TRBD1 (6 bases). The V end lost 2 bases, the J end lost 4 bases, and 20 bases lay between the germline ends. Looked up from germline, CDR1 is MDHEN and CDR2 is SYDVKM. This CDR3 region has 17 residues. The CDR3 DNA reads TGTGCCAGCAGTTTAGTCTATCACAGGGAGGGCGGCACTGAAGCTTTCTTT. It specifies CASSLVYHREGGTEAFF.

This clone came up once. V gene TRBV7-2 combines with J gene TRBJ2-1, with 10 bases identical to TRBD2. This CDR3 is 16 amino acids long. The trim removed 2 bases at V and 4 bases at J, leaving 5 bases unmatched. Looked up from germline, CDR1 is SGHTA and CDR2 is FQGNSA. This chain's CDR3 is CASSLRLAGEYNEQFF. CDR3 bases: TGTGCCAGCAGCTTACGACTAGCGGGTGAGTACAATGAGCAGTTCTTC.

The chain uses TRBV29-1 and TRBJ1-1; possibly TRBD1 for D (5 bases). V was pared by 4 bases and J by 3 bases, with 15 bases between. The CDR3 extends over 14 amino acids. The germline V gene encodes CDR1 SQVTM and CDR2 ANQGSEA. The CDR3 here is CSVVRGLGDTEAFF. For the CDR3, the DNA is TGCAGCGTTGTCCGGGGACTTGGGGACACTGAAGCTTTCTTT.